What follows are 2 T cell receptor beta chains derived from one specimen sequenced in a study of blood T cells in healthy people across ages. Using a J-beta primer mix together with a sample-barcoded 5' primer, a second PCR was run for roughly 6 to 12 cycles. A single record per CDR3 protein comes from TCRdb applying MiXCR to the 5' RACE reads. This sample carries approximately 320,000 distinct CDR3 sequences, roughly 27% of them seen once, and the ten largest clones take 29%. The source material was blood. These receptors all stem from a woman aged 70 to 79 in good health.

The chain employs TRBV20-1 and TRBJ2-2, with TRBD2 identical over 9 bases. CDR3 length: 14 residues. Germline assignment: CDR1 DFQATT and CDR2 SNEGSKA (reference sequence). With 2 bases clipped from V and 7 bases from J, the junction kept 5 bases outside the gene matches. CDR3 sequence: CSARLAGSHGELFF. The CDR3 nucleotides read TGCAGTGCTAGACTAGCGGGAAGTCACGGGGAGCTGTTTTTT.

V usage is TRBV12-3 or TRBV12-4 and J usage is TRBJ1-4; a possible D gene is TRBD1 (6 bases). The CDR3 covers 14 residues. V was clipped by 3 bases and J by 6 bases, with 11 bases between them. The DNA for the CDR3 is TGTGCCAGCAGTTTTTCGGGGGCGGATGAAAAACTGTTTTTT. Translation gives CASSFSGADEKLFF.